This is a list of T cell receptor beta chains from one sample in a study of human T cells and chemical hapten exposure. Each CDR3 protein is one row after TCRdb ran MiXCR on the RACE reads. This sample has approximately 90,000 distinct CDR3 sequences, with 8.5% to 9% found just once. The sequences come from whole blood, collected in connection with sensitization to the hapten diphenylcyclopropenone (DPC). These receptors were collected from a man aged 40-49 years with alopecia areata. Some clones in this sample may be carry-over from other donors' samples. CDR3s include the opening cysteine and the closing phenylalanine or tryptophan. A D gene is named only where the DNA matches it firmly. Clone size appears in some rows only: once, few, many, or a class for an expanded clone.

clone size: many
V gene: TRBV11-1
D gene: .
J gene: TRBJ2-2
CDR3 length: 16
CDR3 protein: CASSLGRQLNTGELFF
CDR3 DNA: TGTGCCAGCAGCTTAGGGCGACAGTTGAACACCGGGGAGCTGTTTTTT

clone size: many
V gene: TRBV6-5
D gene: .
J gene: TRBJ2-6
CDR3 length: 17
CDR3 protein: CASSYEVPGSGANVLTF
CDR3 DNA: TGTGCCAGCAGTTACGAGGTTCCCGGCTCTGGGGCCAACGTCCTGACTTTC

clone size: many
V gene: TRBV6-2/TRBV6-3
D gene: TRBD2
J gene: TRBJ2-3
CDR3 length: 14
CDR3 protein: CASSLSGRGDTQYF
CDR3 DNA: TGTGCCAGCAGTCTTAGCGGGAGAGGAGATACGCAGTATTTT

clone size: few
V gene: TRBV7-9
D gene: TRBD2
J gene: TRBJ2-2
CDR3 length: 14
CDR3 protein: CASVPPPGGGELFF
CDR3 DNA: TGTGCCAGCGTTCCGCCCCCGGGGGGCGGGGAGCTGTTTTTT

clone size: .
V gene: TRBV6-6
D gene: TRBD2
J gene: TRBJ2-3
CDR3 length: 15
CDR3 protein: CASTHGRGSTDTQYF
CDR3 DNA: TGTGCCAGCACCCACGGGCGGGGGAGCACAGATACGCAGTATTTT

clone size: few
V gene: TRBV7-2
D gene: TRBD2
J gene: TRBJ2-7
CDR3 length: 15
CDR3 protein: CASSSLAGGSYEQYF
CDR3 DNA: TGTGCCAGCAGCTCGCTAGCGGGGGGCTCCTACGAGCAGTACTTC

clone size: many
V gene: TRBV10-3
D gene: .
J gene: TRBJ1-1
CDR3 length: 13
CDR3 protein: CATRFDGNTEAFF
CDR3 DNA: TGTGCCACCCGATTCGACGGGAACACTGAAGCTTTCTTT

clone size: many
V gene: TRBV29-1
D gene: .
J gene: TRBJ2-3
CDR3 length: 13
CDR3 protein: CSVEGWTTDTQYF
CDR3 DNA: TGCAGCGTTGAAGGTTGGACCACAGATACGCAGTATTTT

clone size: few
V gene: TRBV28
D gene: .
J gene: TRBJ2-1
CDR3 length: 16
CDR3 protein: CASSTPTLGLYNEQFF
CDR3 DNA: TGTGCCAGCAGCACCCCGACCCTAGGCTTATACAATGAGCAGTTCTTC

clone size: .
V gene: TRBV6-5
D gene: .
J gene: TRBJ2-1
CDR3 length: 17
CDR3 protein: CASKYRWGRDTPGEQFF
CDR3 DNA: TGTGCCAGCAAGTACCGCTGGGGGCGGGATACACCGGGTGAGCAGTTCTTC

clone size: .
V gene: TRBV20-1
D gene: .
J gene: TRBJ2-1
CDR3 length: 18
CDR3 protein: CNARDQGQRGGSGREQFF
CDR3 DNA: TGCAATGCTAGAGATCAAGGGCAGAGGGGCGGCAGTGGACGCGAGCAGTTCTTC

clone size: many
V gene: TRBV6-5
D gene: .
J gene: TRBJ2-1
CDR3 length: 15
CDR3 protein: CASSDSGSSYNEQFF
CDR3 DNA: TGTGCCAGCAGTGATAGCGGAAGCTCCTACAATGAGCAGTTCTTC

clone size: many
V gene: TRBV28
D gene: .
J gene: TRBJ1-4
CDR3 length: 14
CDR3 protein: CASGGIATNEKLFF
CDR3 DNA: TGTGCCAGCGGGGGGATTGCAACTAATGAAAAACTGTTTTTT

clone size: .
V gene: TRBV7-2
D gene: TRBD2
J gene: TRBJ2-7
CDR3 length: 17
CDR3 protein: CASSPPGGTLVGLEQYF
CDR3 DNA: TGTGCCAGCAGCCCCCCGGGAGGTACACTGGTCGGGCTCGAGCAGTACTTC

clone size: .
V gene: TRBV7-8
D gene: TRBD1
J gene: TRBJ2-6
CDR3 length: 19
CDR3 protein: CASSLRPGQGVSGANVLTF
CDR3 DNA: TGTGCCAGCAGCTTACGACCGGGACAGGGGGTATCTGGGGCCAACGTCCTGACTTTC

clone size: many
V gene: TRBV6-5
D gene: .
J gene: TRBJ1-1
CDR3 length: 15
CDR3 protein: CASSYTEMGRWEAFF
CDR3 DNA: TGTGCCAGCAGTTACACCGAAATGGGGCGTTGGGAAGCTTTCTTT

clone size: few
V gene: TRBV5-1
D gene: TRBD1
J gene: TRBJ2-2
CDR3 length: 15
CDR3 protein: CASSYRDRASGELFF
CDR3 DNA: TGCGCCAGCAGCTACCGGGACAGAGCGTCCGGGGAGCTGTTTTTT

clone size: many
V gene: TRBV7-9
D gene: TRBD1
J gene: TRBJ1-4
CDR3 length: 14
CDR3 protein: CASSLTGSHEKLFF
CDR3 DNA: TGTGCCAGCAGCCTGACAGGGAGTCATGAAAAACTGTTTTTT

clone size: many
V gene: TRBV5-4
D gene: TRBD2
J gene: TRBJ2-1
CDR3 length: 16
CDR3 protein: CASSLPPAGRYNEQFF
CDR3 DNA: TGTGCCAGCAGCTTGCCGCCAGCGGGACGATACAATGAGCAGTTCTTC

clone size: many
V gene: TRBV12-3/TRBV12-4
D gene: .
J gene: TRBJ1-6
CDR3 length: 14
CDR3 protein: CASRPGLPGSPLHF
CDR3 DNA: TGTGCCAGCAGACCGGGACTGCCAGGCTCACCCCTCCACTTT

clone size: .
V gene: TRBV6-2/TRBV6-3
D gene: .
J gene: TRBJ1-5
CDR3 length: 13
CDR3 protein: CASSYRGTQPQHF
CDR3 DNA: TGTGCCAGCAGTTACAGAGGGACCCAGCCCCAGCATTTT

clone size: many
V gene: TRBV6-2/TRBV6-3
D gene: .
J gene: TRBJ2-1
CDR3 length: 14
CDR3 protein: CASTLWRGDNEQFF
CDR3 DNA: TGTGCCAGCACCTTATGGAGGGGAGACAATGAGCAGTTCTTC

clone size: few
V gene: TRBV12-3/TRBV12-4
D gene: TRBD2
J gene: TRBJ2-1
CDR3 length: 15
CDR3 protein: CARSRGLAGGREQFF
CDR3 DNA: TGTGCCAGATCACGAGGACTAGCGGGAGGACGGGAGCAGTTCTTC

clone size: few
V gene: TRBV11-1
D gene: .
J gene: TRBJ2-3
CDR3 length: 12
CDR3 protein: CASSLGKDTQYF
CDR3 DNA: TGTGCCAGCAGCTTAGGGAAAGATACGCAGTATTTT

clone size: .
V gene: TRBV6-1
D gene: .
J gene: TRBJ1-6
CDR3 length: 15
CDR3 protein: CASREDRYYNSPLHF
CDR3 DNA: TGTGCCAGCAGAGAGGACAGATACTATAATTCACCCCTCCACTTT

clone size: many
V gene: TRBV3-1
D gene: TRBD1
J gene: TRBJ1-6
CDR3 length: 14
CDR3 protein: CASSQGRDRTPLHF
CDR3 DNA: TGTGCCAGCAGCCAAGGCAGGGACAGGACACCCCTCCACTTT

clone size: many
V gene: TRBV20-1
D gene: TRBD2
J gene: TRBJ2-7
CDR3 length: 15
CDR3 protein: CSAPGLAGVLYEQYF
CDR3 DNA: TGCAGTGCTCCCGGACTAGCGGGAGTTCTCTACGAGCAGTACTTC

clone size: few
V gene: TRBV7-2
D gene: .
J gene: TRBJ1-5
CDR3 length: 16
CDR3 protein: CASSPFGRGTAQPQHF
CDR3 DNA: TGTGCCAGCAGCCCCTTCGGGAGGGGGACGGCCCAGCCCCAGCATTTT

clone size: many
V gene: TRBV27
D gene: .
J gene: TRBJ1-3
CDR3 length: 13
CDR3 protein: CASSSGLRNTIYF
CDR3 DNA: TGTGCCAGCAGTTCGGGGCTAAGAAACACCATATATTTT

clone size: .
V gene: TRBV29-1
D gene: .
J gene: TRBJ2-5
CDR3 length: 13
CDR3 protein: CSVDAEAQETQYF
CDR3 DNA: TGCAGCGTTGACGCCGAGGCCCAAGAGACCCAGTACTTC

clone size: .
V gene: TRBV25-1
D gene: .
J gene: TRBJ2-7
CDR3 length: 16
CDR3 protein: CASSEERRAGCREQYF
CDR3 DNA: TGTGCCAGCAGTGAAGAACGCAGAGCGGGCTGTCGAGAGCAGTACTTC

clone size: many
V gene: TRBV19
D gene: TRBD1
J gene: TRBJ2-1
CDR3 length: 15
CDR3 protein: CASSSTGVRGNEQFF
CDR3 DNA: TGTGCCAGTAGTTCGACAGGGGTTAGGGGCAATGAGCAGTTCTTC

clone size: many
V gene: TRBV30
D gene: .
J gene: TRBJ1-2
CDR3 length: 17
CDR3 protein: CAWIHRDILGGNYGYTF
CDR3 DNA: TGTGCCTGGATTCACCGGGACATCCTAGGGGGTAACTATGGCTACACCTTC

clone size: .
V gene: TRBV24-1
D gene: .
J gene: TRBJ2-5
CDR3 length: 14
CDR3 protein: CATSVREDQETQYF
CDR3 DNA: TGTGCCACCAGTGTCAGGGAGGACCAAGAGACCCAGTACTTC

clone size: many
V gene: TRBV6-2/TRBV6-3
D gene: .
J gene: TRBJ1-5
CDR3 length: 13
CDR3 protein: CASRVQVNQPQHF
CDR3 DNA: TGTGCCAGCAGGGTCCAGGTCAATCAGCCCCAGCATTTT